This T cell receptor (beta chain) was identified in a study of read filtering for tumor transcriptome and immune sequencing (TCRdb year 2020). Regarding the complete study: The cohort was composed of 16 to 20 male and 14 female patients, with a mean age of roughly 70 years and an age range of roughly 40 to 85. TCR repertoires obtained by targeted immune repertoire sequencing and by bulk whole-transcriptome sequencing performed on the same bone marrow samples were compared. After DNase treatment, whole-transcriptome libraries were prepared with the TruSeq RNA Access Library Prep Kit. By revised international staging, eight or nine patients were R-ISS I, about 16 were R-ISS II and roughly 7 were R-ISS III. One main goal was a read-filtering strategy for immune repertoire data, in particular deciding whether clonotypes backed by only one read should be removed. TCR-region mapped reads per sample ranged from about 4.05 to 11 million with IR-seq versus only roughly 85 to 1,300 with RNA-seq. General conclusions and limits of the study: Single-read clonotypes made up 80% to 85% of clonotypes but only around 4% of total reads in IR-seq, compared with approximately 70% of clonotypes and roughly 45% of reads in RNA-seq. Rather than purified T cells, the sorted CD138-negative fraction was a mixed bone marrow immune population. Removing single-read clonotypes increased the correlation between IR-seq and RNA-seq shared clonotype proportions. Compared with RNA-seq, IR-seq captured clonotypes at much greater depth and more reliably, and a smaller IR-seq throughput was enough to identify most of the shared clonotypes.

CDR1 and CDR2, looked up from the germline V gene, are SNHLY and FYNNEI. At the junction V is shortened by 6 bases and J by 1 base; bases outside the gene matches: 5. From the cysteine up to the phenylalanine, the CDR3 has a length of 14 residues. Of the read, only the CDR3 DNA is kept; its 42 bases are in frame from base 1. In the case of this clonotype: The antigen this receptor binds is unknown. Base-call qualities are not available, and no considerably larger clone is one nucleotide away.

Each patient had bone marrow sampled at the time of active disease. Ficoll-Hypaque density gradient centrifugation was used to isolate bone marrow mononuclear cells. CD138-negative cells were obtained by negative selection after labeling with CD138 magnetic microbeads on a MACS separator, removing myeloma plasma cells. Purity of the isolated cells was checked by flow cytometry on an Attune NxT using CD138 antibodies. Total RNA was extracted using TRIzol reagent and was quantified on a NanoDrop spectrophotometer. For each patient, paired RNA-seq and IR-seq were run on the CD138-negative bone marrow sample from that patient. TCR libraries were constructed from approximately 360 ng RNA using the Immunoverse kit, and molecular barcoded adaptors covering alpha/delta and beta/gamma chains were employed. TCR library preparation was performed with the same RNA that was used for transcriptome sequencing. An Illumina HiSeq 4000 with 2 x 150 cycles was used to sequence the TCR libraries. Processing in the source paper ran as follows. Using MiXCR, which included quality filtering and error correction, TCR reads were aligned to human V, D, J and C references and then assembled into CDR3 clonotypes. The tcR package in R was used for analysis of clonotype counts and gene usage diversity. For inspection of raw mapping reads, RNA-seq reads were mapped by STAR aligner version 2.5.3a onto GRCh37 of the human genome. IR-seq fastq files were randomly downsampled with Seqtk 1.3 to test the effect of sequencing depth on detected clonotypes. TCRdb itself trimmed the public reads at Q25 with fastp, ran MiXCR and retained productive beta chains. For every CDR3 protein sequence, its rows merge into one entry that carries the most common genes and DNA. The V and J calls shown here were made by TCRdb, not taken from the authors' results. Here the sample has 48,000 or so distinct CDR3 sequences; roughly 19% occur a single time. The ten largest clones represent less than 20% of the sample.

The sequenced sample consisted of a population of CD138-negative cells sorted from bone marrow. The cell subset or site label on this specimen signifies: bone marrow mononuclear cells depleted of CD138+ plasma/myeloma cells by negative magnetic selection. In this chain, TRBV2 is recombined with TRBJ2-5; 7 central bases correspond to TRBD1. The source of this sequence is a donor aged 40 or older with multiple myeloma. The nucleotides read TGTGCCAGCAGGAGGGACAGTTTCCAAGAGACCCAGTACTTC. It specifies CASRRDSFQETQYF. The entire variable domain, with the stretches around the CDR3 drawn from the reference TRBV2 and TRBJ2-5 proteins, is EPEVTQTPSHQVTQMGQEVILRCVPISNHLYFYWYRQILGQKVEFLVSFYNNEISEKSEIFDDQFSVERPDGSNFTLKIRSTKLEDSAMYFCASRRDSFQETQYFGPGTRLLVL.